Presented here are 9 T cell receptor beta chains from one specimen sequenced in a study of OX40 agonist ivuxolimab in advanced cancers. Profiling relied on immunoSEQ multiplex PCR, and the TCRdb table lists in-frame clones only, not all of them. Among under 85,000 clones, about nine tenths were seen once, and the ten largest hold under 0.85%. The sequencing used CD4+ or CD8+ T cells sorted from blood, collected in a trial of the OX40 agonist ivuxolimab. The receptor source for this set is an adult with an advanced solid tumor such as melanoma, head and neck, liver or kidney cancer.

V usage is TRBV5-8 and J usage is TRBJ1-5; unclear D gene. Germline V lookup: CDR1 SGHTS, CDR2 YDEGEE. V shed 4 bases and J shed 5 bases, with 13 bases lying between them. The CDR3 spans 14 residues. Written as DNA, the CDR3 is TGTGCCAGCAGCGGCCCAACGAGGGATCAGCCCCAGCATTTT. It encodes CASSGPTRDQPQHF.

This chain joins TRBV6-6 and TRBJ2-7, with 9 positions matching TRBD1. CDR3 length: 14 amino acids. Trimming cost V 6 bases and J 2 bases; bases outside gene matches: 5. The germline CDR1 and CDR2 sequences are MNHNY and SVGAGI (reference sequence). DNA for the CDR3: TGTGCCAGCAGCCTCGGGACAGGGACCTACGAGCAGTACTTC. It yields the protein CASSLGTGTYEQYF.

A few counts support this clone. V gene TRBV5-1 combines with J gene TRBJ1-4, with 7 bases lining up with TRBD1. Trimming removed 5 bases from V and 6 bases from J; junction bases left unmatched: 10. Germline CDR1 is SGHRS and CDR2 is YFSETQ. This CDR3 comprises 15 residues. CDR3 loop: CASSLAGTAYEKLFF. CDR3 DNA: TGCGCCAGCAGTCTTGCAGGGACAGCCTATGAAAAACTGTTTTTT.

The chain has TRBV11-2 and TRBJ2-7; 10 nucleotides line up with TRBD2. From germline, CDR1 is SGHAT and CDR2 FQNNGV. V lost 5 bases, J lost 7 bases, and 23 bases stayed unmatched. The CDR3 is 19 residues long. CDR3 nucleotide sequence: TGTGCCAGCAGCACCCCCCGAGGTCCGCTAGCGGGGGCATCCAGGGAGCAGTACTTC. It codes for CASSTPRGPLAGASREQYF. Filled out from reference TRBV11-2 and TRBJ2-7, the complete variable domain reads EAGVAQSPRYKIIEKRQSVAFWCNPISGHATLYWYQQILGQGPKLLIQFQNNGVVDDSQLPKDRFSAERLKGVDSTLKIQPAKLEDSAVYLCASSTPRGPLAGASREQYFGPGTRLTVT.

V is TRBV30 and J is TRBJ2-1; 10 nucleotides agree with TRBD2. CDR1 GTSNPN and CDR2 SVGIG come from the germline V gene (reference sequence). The CDR3 extends over 16 amino acids. The V and J ends lost 0 bases and 8 bases, in that order; junction bases with no gene match: 10. The CDR3 bases are TGTGCCTGGAGTGTACAGGAAAGCGGGGGGGCGGATGAGCAGTTCTTC. This gives the protein CAWSVQESGGADEQFF.

This clone showed up just once. V usage is TRBV28 and J usage is TRBJ2-2; no reliable D call. With 6 bases removed from V and 9 bases from J, the gap between germline ends came to 11 bases. The length of the CDR3 is 12 residues. Germline V gene lookup returns CDR1 MDHEN and CDR2 SYDVKM. The CDR3 region is CASSSSIWELFF. CDR3 sequence (DNA): TGTGCCAGCAGCTCATCGATCTGGGAGCTGTTTTTT.

The chain uses TRBV18 and TRBJ2-1, with TRBD2 identical over 15 bases. Germline CDR1 KGHSH, CDR2 LQKENI. The CDR3 loop spans 19 amino acids. With 6 bases clipped from V and 0 bases from J, the junction kept 9 bases outside the gene matches. This chain's CDR3 is CASSPRQGLAGGSYNEQFF. In nucleotides, the CDR3 is TGTGCCAGCTCCCCGAGGCAGGGACTAGCGGGAGGCTCCTACAATGAGCAGTTCTTC. The full variable domain, in which reference TRBV18 and TRBJ2-1 provide the parts outside the CDR3, is NAGVMQNPRHLVRRRGQEARLRCSPMKGHSHVYWYRQLPEEGLKFMVYLQKENIIDESGMPKERFSAEFPKEGPSILRIQQVVRGDSAAYFCASSPRQGLAGGSYNEQFFGPGTRLTVL.

The chain combines TRBV5-4 with TRBJ1-2; D is ambiguous. V dropped 1 base and J dropped 1 base, with 8 bases sitting between them. CDR3 size: 14 residues. The V gene's germline CDR1 is SGHNT and CDR2 YYREEE (reference sequence). CDR3 nucleotides: TGTGCCAGCAGCTTGTATTCTATTAACTATGGCTACACCTTC. Residues: CASSLYSINYGYTF.

V and J are TRBV11-1 and TRBJ2-5, with TRBD1 identical over 7 bases. V dropped 6 bases and J dropped 3; count of bases not matched to a gene: 10. The CDR3 extends over 15 amino acids. Germline-derived CDR1 and CDR2 are SGHAT and FQDESV (reference sequence). The CDR3 reads CASRRTGTVEETQYF. The CDR3 bases are TGTGCCAGCAGACGTACCGGGACAGTGGAAGAGACCCAGTACTTC.